A single T cell receptor beta chain is shown here with its context. This specimen comes from a study of blood T cell repertoires in COVID-19. Method: immunoSEQ multiplex PCR; TCRdb's copy keeps in-frame clones and lacks some. The top ten hold 2.3% of the sample, which has roughly 250,000 clones, about nine tenths seen once. The CDR3 totals 14 residues. CDR1 is SNHLY and CDR2 is FYNNEI in the germline V gene. V was trimmed by 7 bases and J by 4 bases, leaving 13 bases between them. This TCR was sampled from a woman in her 40s with acute COVID-19. Sequenced sample: PBMCs or T cells enriched from blood (not recorded which). J is TRBJ2-2 and V is TRBV2; perhaps TRBD1 as D (5 bases). The CDR3 coding sequence is TGTGCCAGCAACCTAAGGGGCCTCACCGGGGAGCTGTTTTTT. It specifies CASNLRGLTGELFF.